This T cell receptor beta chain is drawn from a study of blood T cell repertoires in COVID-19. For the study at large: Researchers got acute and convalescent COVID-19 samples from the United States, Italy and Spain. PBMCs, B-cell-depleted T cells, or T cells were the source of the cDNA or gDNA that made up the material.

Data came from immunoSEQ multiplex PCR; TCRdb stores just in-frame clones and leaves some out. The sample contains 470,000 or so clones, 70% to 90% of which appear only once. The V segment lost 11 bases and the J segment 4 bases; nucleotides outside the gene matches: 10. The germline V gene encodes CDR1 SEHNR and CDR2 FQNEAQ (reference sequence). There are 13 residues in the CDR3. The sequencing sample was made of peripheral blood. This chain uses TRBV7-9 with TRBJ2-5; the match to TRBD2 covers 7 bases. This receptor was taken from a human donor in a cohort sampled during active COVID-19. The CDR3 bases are TGTGCCGGTTCGCGGGAGCAGGGAGAGACCCAGTACTTC. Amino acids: CAGSREQGETQYF.